The clone carrying this T cell receptor beta chain was observed a few times. The antigen remains undetermined. It may be a read error: a sequence one base away is much more abundant. Amplification of TCR beta CDR3 regions used RNA as the template. HTBI primers were the set used in a first-round RT-PCR of the TCR CDR3. One entry per CDR3 protein results from TCRdb running MiXCR on the multiplex PCR reads. Among more than 300,000 distinct CDR3 sequences listed, roughly 15% were seen once. This sample was taken from a study of T cells in Graves' hyperthyroidism and ophthalmopathy. Study at large: Before any treatment, at initial diagnosis, peripheral blood was collected. The study, taken as a whole, reports: Expanded thyroid clonotypes (above 0.001) were mostly also found in blood. Ophthalmopathy, as predicted by the model, came a median 6.5 months after the prediction.

Germline-derived CDR1 and CDR2 are SGHTA and FQGNSA. CDR3 length equals 16 residues. J gave up 7 bases and V 2 bases, and 8 bases lay outside the gene matches. This sequence originates from a woman in her thirties with Graves' ophthalmopathy. The chain carries TRBV7-2 and TRBJ1-4; 9 bases map to TRBD1. Sequencing was done on a sample of blood. CDR3 sequence (DNA): TGTGCCAGCAGCTTAACTAAGACAGGGGGTTTTGAAAAACTGTTTTTT. Residues: CASSLTKTGGFEKLFF.